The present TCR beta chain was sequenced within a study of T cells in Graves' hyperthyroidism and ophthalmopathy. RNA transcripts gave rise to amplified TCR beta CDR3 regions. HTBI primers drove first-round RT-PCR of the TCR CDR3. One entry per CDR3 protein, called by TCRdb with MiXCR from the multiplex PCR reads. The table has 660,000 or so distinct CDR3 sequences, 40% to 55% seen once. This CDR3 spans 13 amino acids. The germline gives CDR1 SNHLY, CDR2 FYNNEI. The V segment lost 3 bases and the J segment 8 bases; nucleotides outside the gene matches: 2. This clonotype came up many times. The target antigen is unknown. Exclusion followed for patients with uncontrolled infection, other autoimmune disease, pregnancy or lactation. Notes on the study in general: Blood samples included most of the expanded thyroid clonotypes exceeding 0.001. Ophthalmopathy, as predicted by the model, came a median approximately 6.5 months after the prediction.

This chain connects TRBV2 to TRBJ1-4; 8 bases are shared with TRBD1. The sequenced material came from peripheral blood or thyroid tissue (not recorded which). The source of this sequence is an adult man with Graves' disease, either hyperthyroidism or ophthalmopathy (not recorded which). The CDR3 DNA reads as TGTGCCAGCAGTGAGAGGACAGGGGAAAAACTGTTTTTT. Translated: CASSERTGEKLFF.